This record covers a single TCR beta chain. Its antigen remains unidentified. No qualities accompany the bases; no much larger clone lies one base away. At the DNA level, this CDR3 is encoded by other sequences in the same sample as well. As encoded in the germline V gene (reference sequence), CDR1 is GTSNPN while CDR2 is SVGIG. The CDR3 runs 13 residues from the cysteine to the phenylalanine. The DNA shown is the 39-base CDR3, in frame from base 1. V is cut back by 0 bases and J by 7 bases, with 3 bases in the junction unmatched. Each collaborating institution followed its own protocols to collect whole blood in K2EDTA tubes. For TCRbeta analysis, collaborators shipped samples as frozen whole blood, isolated PBMCs, or DNA extracted from either of those sample types. These data originate in a study of blood T cell repertoires in COVID-19 (dated by TCRdb to the early 2020s). With regard to the full study: Samples covering the acute and convalescent phases of COVID-19 were provided by collaborators in the United States, Italy and Spain. The material from the prospective study consisted of cDNA or gDNA derived from T cells, B-cell-depleted T cells, or PBMCs. Subjects who had been exposed to COVID-19, were actively infected with it, or had recovered from it provided the deeply sampled blood TCRbeta repertoires that made up the dataset. The repertoires were released in a freely available public database meant as a resource for research on the immune response to SARS-CoV-2. The samples were drawn from the first 160 participants of the ongoing ImmuneRACE study and from 950 to 1,500 subjects provided by 6 global collaborators. A de-identified subject ID, COVID-19 status, age in years and sex were almost always included in the sample metadata. HLA class I and class II types, where available, came from metadata supplied by the sample provider rather than from assay-based typing.

TCRbeta CDR3 regions were amplified from genomic DNA using the immunoSEQ Assay, a bias-controlled multiplex PCR. As for the original processing: Within the assay, amplification of reference gene primers was used to estimate how many nucleated cells each sample contained. Sequence reads were collapsed and filtered to measure the absolute abundance of every unique TCRbeta CDR3 rearrangement. For each sample, productive Simpson clonality was calculated by taking the square root of Simpson's diversity index across productive rearrangements. The source is immuneACCESS, and TCRdb retained only in-frame sequences with V and J called. Part of the clones is not carried over; for the studies checked, unresolved V genes explain less than half of this, and the remainder is unexplained. V, J and clone size derive from that table, while D and trimming were established from the DNA sequence. Within this sample are 380,000 or so clones, with about four fifths of them counted one time only. The ten largest clones capture 0.85% to 1.2% of the sample.

The paper's findings and limits, for the study overall: Clinical and demographic metadata were provided uncurated, with the amount varying by source and participant.

The sequenced sample was peripheral blood. The sequence links TRBV30 to TRBJ1-5; 7 bases in between match TRBD1. This receptor was obtained from a human donor with acute or convalescent COVID-19. The donor label of this sample is uncertain. The DNA is as follows: TGTGCCTGGAGTGTTCAGGGGGGCCAGCCCCAGCATTTT. This codes for CAWSVQGGQPQHF.